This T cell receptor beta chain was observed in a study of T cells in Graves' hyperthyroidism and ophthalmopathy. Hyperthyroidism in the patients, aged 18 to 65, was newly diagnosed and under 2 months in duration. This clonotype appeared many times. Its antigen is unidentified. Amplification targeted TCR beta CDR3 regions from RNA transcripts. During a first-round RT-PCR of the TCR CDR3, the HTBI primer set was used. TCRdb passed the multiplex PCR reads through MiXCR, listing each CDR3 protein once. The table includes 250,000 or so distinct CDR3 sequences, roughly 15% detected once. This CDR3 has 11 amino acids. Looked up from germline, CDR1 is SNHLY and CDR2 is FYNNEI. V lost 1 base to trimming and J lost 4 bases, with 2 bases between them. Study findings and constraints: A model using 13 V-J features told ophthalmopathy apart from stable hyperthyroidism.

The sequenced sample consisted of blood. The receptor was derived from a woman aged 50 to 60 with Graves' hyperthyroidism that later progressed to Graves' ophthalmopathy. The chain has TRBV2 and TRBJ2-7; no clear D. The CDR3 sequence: CASSEVYEQYF. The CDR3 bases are TGTGCCAGCAGTGAAGTATACGAGCAGTACTTC.